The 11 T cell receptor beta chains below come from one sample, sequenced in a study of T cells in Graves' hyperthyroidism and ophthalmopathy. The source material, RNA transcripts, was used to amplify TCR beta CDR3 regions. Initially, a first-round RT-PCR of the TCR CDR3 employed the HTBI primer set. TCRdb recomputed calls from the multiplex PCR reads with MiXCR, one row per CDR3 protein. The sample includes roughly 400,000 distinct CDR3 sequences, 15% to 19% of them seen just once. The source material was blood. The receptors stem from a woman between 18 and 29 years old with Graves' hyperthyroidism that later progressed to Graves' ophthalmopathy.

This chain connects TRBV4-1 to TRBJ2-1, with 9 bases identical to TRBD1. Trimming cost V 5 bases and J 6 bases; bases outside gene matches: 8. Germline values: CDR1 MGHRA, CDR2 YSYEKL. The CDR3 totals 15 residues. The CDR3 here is CASSVRQGGFNEQFF. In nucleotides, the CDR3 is TGCGCCAGCAGCGTGAGACAGGGGGGATTCAATGAGCAGTTCTTC.

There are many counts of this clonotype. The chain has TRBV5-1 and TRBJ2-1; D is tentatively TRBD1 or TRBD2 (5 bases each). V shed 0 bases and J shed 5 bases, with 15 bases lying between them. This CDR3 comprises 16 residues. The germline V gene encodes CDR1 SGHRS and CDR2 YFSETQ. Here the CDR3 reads CASSLVARLGHNEQFF. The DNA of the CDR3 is TGCGCCAGCAGCTTGGTAGCGCGGTTGGGGCACAATGAGCAGTTCTTC.

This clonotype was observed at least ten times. The CDR3 here is CASSFYGTSGNTIYF. The CDR3 DNA sequence: TGTGCCAGCAGTTTTTACGGGACCTCTGGAAACACCATATATTTT. The chain uses TRBV28 and TRBJ1-3; TRBD1 might be the D (5 bases). This CDR3 spans 15 amino acids. V was pared by 3 bases and J by 0 bases, with 9 bases between. CDR1 and CDR2 from the germline V gene are MDHEN and SYDVKM.

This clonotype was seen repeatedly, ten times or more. CDR3 region: CASSFWDSYEQYF. In DNA, the CDR3 is TGCGCCAGCAGCTTCTGGGACTCCTACGAGCAGTACTTC. This sequence joins TRBV5-1 and TRBJ2-7, with D hard to call. CDR1 is SGHRS and CDR2 is YFSETQ in the germline V gene. The CDR3 loop spans 13 amino acids. Trimming took off 2 bases at V and 0 bases at J, with 6 bases between the two ends.

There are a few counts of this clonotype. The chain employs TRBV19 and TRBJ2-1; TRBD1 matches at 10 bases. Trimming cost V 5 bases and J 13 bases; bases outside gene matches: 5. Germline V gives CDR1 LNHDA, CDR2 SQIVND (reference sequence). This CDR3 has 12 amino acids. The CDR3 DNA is TGTGCCAGTAGTCACCGGGACAGGGGTCAGTTCTTC. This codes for CASSHRDRGQFF.

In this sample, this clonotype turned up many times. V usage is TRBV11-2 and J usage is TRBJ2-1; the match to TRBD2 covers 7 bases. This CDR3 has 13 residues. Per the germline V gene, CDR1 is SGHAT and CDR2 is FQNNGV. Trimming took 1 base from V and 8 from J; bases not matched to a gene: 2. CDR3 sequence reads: CASSLGAGDEQFF. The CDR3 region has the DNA TGTGCCAGCAGCTTAGGGGCGGGAGATGAGCAGTTCTTC.

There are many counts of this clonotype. The CDR3 sequence: CASSLELRQRNTEAFF. The CDR3 bases are TGTGCCAGCAGTTTAGAATTGCGACAGAGGAACACTGAAGCTTTCTTT. V gene TRBV12-3 or TRBV12-4 combines with J gene TRBJ1-1; weak D call: TRBD1 (5 bases). This CDR3 region has 16 residues. V lost 1 base, J lost 1 base, and 13 bases lay in between.

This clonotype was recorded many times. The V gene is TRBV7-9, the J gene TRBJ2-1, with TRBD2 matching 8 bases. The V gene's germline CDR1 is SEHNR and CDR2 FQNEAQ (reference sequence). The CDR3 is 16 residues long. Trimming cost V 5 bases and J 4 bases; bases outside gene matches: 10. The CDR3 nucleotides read TGTGCCAGCAGCACTAGACTACTAGCGGTGTACAATGAGCAGTTCTTC. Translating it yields CASSTRLLAVYNEQFF.

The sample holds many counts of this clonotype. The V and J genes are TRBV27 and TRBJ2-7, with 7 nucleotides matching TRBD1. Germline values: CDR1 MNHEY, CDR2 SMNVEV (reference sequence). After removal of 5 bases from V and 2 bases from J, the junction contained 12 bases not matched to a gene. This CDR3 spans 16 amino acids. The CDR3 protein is CASSVYTGAKTYEQYF. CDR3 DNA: TGTGCCAGCAGTGTATACACAGGGGCGAAGACCTACGAGCAGTACTTC.

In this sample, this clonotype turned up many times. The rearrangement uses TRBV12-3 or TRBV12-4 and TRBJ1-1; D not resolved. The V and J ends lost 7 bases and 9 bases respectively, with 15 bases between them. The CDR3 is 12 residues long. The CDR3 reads CASTQTTPKAFF. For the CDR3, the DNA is TGTGCCAGCACCCAAACGACCCCCAAAGCTTTCTTT.

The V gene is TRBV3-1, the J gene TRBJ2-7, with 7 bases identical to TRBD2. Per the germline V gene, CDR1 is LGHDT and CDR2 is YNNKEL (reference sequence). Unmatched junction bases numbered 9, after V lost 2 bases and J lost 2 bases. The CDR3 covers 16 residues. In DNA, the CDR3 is TGTGCCAGCAGCCAATCTGGCGCGGGAGTGACCTACGAGCAGTACTTC. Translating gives CASSQSGAGVTYEQYF.